This T cell receptor beta chain appears in the sequencing data of a study of radiotherapy plus CTLA-4 blockade in lung cancer. Points from the study as a whole: Interferon-beta, together with early blood T cell clone dynamics, reportedly best predicted response.

As to this clone: Its target is not known.

Clones were read by immunoSEQ multiplex PCR, and TCRdb kept only the in-frame ones, dropping some. The sample yields 45,000 to 55,000 clones, around four fifths seen once. The V gene lost 0 bases and the J gene lost 6 bases, with 5 bases spanning the gap. Germline V gene lookup returns CDR1 KGHSH and CDR2 LQKENI. The length of the CDR3 is 13 residues. Focal radiation plus CTLA-4 blockade with ipilimumab was given to patients with chemo-refractory metastatic non-small-cell lung cancer. This TCR was recovered from a human donor with non-small cell lung cancer who had a partial response to radiotherapy plus ipilimumab. This chain connects TRBV18 to TRBJ2-2; D is undetermined. Material: peripheral blood, obtained from a patient treated with radiotherapy plus ipilimumab. CDR3 sequence reads: CASSPPTPGELFF. CDR3 in DNA: TGTGCCAGCTCACCACCGACTCCCGGGGAGCTGTTTTTT. Drawing the rest from reference TRBV18 and TRBJ2-2, the complete variable domain is NAGVMQNPRHLVRRRGQEARLRCSPMKGHSHVYWYRQLPEEGLKFMVYLQKENIIDESGMPKERFSAEFPKEGPSILRIQQVVRGDSAAYFCASSPPTPGELFFGEGSRLTVL.